This T cell receptor (beta chain) was sequenced during a study of Graves' ophthalmopathy and Graves' hyperthyroidism. Study in general: Peripheral blood samples were taken at initial diagnosis, before any treatment. The study, taken as a whole, reports: Blood also held most thyroid clonotypes expanded above 0.001 frequency.

The study amplified TCR beta CDR3 regions using RNA transcripts. An opening RT-PCR round employed HTBI primers and preceded a second-round multiplex PCR. Using its own MiXCR run on the multiplex PCR reads, TCRdb lists one record per CDR3 protein. The data contain about 700,000 distinct CDR3 sequences, about 44% of them singletons. The CDR3 spans 12 residues. Germline V CDR1 and CDR2: LNHNV, YYDKDF (reference sequence). Trimming cost V 1 base and J 6 bases, with 4 bases left between them. In regard to this clonotype: Its specificity is unknown.

The sequenced sample consisted of peripheral blood. The V call is TRBV15, the J call TRBJ1-5, with unresolved D. The sequence derives from an adult man with Graves' ophthalmopathy. CDR3 in DNA: TGTGCCACCAGCAGAGGGACTCAGCCCCAGCATTTT. Encoded protein: CATSRGTQPQHF.